This T cell receptor beta chain comes out of a study of blood T cell repertoires in COVID-19. Libraries were prepared by immunoSEQ multiplex PCR; TCRdb keeps only in-frame clonotypes and omits some of them. The data show about 70,000 clones, about four fifths seen once. This CDR3 contains 14 residues. Germline assignment: CDR1 LNHDA and CDR2 SQIVND (reference sequence). V lost 6 bases and J 9 bases, leaving 18 bases between the germline ends. The chain uses TRBV19 and TRBJ1-5; weak D call: TRBD1 (6 bases). The receptor comes from a man aged 65-85 years who had recovered from COVID-19. What was sequenced was peripheral blood. The CDR3 spells CASRTGHGGGPQHF. As DNA, the CDR3 is TGTGCCAGTAGGACGGGACATGGGGGGGGGCCCCAGCATTTT.